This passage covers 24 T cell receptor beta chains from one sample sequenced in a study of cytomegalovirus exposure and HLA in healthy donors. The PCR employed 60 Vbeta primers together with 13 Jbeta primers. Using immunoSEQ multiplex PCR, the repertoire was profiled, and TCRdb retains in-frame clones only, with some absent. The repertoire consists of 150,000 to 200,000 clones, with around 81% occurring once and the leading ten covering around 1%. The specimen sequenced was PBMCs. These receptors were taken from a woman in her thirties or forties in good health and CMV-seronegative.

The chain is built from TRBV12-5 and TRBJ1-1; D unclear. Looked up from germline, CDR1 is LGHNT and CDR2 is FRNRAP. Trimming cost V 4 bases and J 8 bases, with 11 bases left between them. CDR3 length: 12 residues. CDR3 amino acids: CASGSQTGEAFF. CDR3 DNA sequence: TGTGCTAGTGGTTCCCAGACGGGGGAAGCTTTCTTT.

The CDR3 sequence is CASSRLGVEAFF. DNA for the CDR3: TGTGCCAGCAGCCGACTCGGGGTAGAAGCTTTCTTT. V gene TRBV7-2 combines with J gene TRBJ1-1; D unresolved. V was shortened by 5 bases and J by 8 bases, with 12 bases between the two germline ends. CDR1 and CDR2 (germline): SGHTA, FQGNSA. The CDR3 runs to 12 residues.

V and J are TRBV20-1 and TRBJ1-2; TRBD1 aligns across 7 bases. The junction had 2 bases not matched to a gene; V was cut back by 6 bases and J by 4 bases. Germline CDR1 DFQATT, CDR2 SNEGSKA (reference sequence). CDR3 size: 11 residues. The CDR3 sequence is CSATGLYGYTF. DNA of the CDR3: TGCAGTGCGACAGGGCTCTATGGCTACACCTTC.

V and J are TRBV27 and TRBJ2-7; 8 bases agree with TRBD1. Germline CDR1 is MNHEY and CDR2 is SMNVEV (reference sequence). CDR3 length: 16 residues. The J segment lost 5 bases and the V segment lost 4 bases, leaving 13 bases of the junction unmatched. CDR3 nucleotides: TGTGCCAGCAGTTCCCCCTCCGACAGGGGTGGCAACGAGCAGTACTTC. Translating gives CASSSPSDRGGNEQYF.

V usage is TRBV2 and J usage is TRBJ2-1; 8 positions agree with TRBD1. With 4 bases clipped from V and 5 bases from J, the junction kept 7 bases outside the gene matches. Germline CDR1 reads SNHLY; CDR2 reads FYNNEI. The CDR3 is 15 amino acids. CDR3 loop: CASSVEQGVNNEQFF. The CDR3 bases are TGTGCCAGCAGTGTGGAACAGGGGGTTAACAATGAGCAGTTCTTC.

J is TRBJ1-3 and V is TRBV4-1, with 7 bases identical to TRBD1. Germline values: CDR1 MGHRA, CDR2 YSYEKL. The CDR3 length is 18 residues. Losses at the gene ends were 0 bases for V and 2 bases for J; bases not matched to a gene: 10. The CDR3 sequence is CASSQEETGKFTGNTIYF. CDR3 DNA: TGCGCCAGCAGCCAAGAGGAGACAGGGAAGTTTACTGGAAACACCATATATTTT.

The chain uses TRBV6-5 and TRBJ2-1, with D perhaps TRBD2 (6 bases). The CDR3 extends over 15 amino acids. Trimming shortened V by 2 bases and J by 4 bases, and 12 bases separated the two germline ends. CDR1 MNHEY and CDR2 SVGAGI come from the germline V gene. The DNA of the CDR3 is TGTGCCAGCAGTTACGCAGCGGGCTCATACAATGAGCAGTTCTTC. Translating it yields CASSYAAGSYNEQFF.

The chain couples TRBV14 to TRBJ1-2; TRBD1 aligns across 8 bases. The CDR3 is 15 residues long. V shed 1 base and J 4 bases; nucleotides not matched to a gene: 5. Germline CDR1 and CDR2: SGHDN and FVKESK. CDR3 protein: CASSQGTGFSYGYTF. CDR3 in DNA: TGTGCCAGCAGCCAAGGGACAGGGTTTAGCTATGGCTACACCTTC.

The CDR3 is CASSQELTSGGIAKNIQYF. CDR3 nucleotides: TGTGCCAGCAGCCAAGAATTGACTAGCGGGGGTATAGCCAAAAACATTCAGTACTTC. The chain has TRBV4-2 and TRBJ2-4; 12 bases match TRBD2. In germline, CDR1 is LGHNA, CDR2 YNFKEQ. The CDR3 runs to 19 residues. V was clipped by 0 bases and J by 0 bases; unmatched bases: 6.

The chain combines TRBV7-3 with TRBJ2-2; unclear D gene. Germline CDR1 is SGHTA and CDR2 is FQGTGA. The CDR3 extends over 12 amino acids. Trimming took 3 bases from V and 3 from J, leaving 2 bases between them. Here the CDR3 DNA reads TGTGCCAGCAGCTTCGACACCGGGGAGCTGTTTTTT. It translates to CASSFDTGELFF.

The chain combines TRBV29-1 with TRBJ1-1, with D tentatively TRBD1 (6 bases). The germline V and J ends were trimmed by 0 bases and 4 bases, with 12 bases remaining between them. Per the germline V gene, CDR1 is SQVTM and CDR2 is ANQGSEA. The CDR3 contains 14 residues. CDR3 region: CSVEDQGSGTEAFF. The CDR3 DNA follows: TGCAGCGTTGAAGATCAGGGGAGCGGCACTGAAGCTTTCTTT.

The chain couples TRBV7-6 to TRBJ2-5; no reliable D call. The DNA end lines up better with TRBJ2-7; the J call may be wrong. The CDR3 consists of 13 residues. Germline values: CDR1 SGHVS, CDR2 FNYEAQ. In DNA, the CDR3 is TGTGCCAGCAGCTTAGGTTCCGCGTACGAGCAGTACTTC. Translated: CASSLGSAYEQYF.

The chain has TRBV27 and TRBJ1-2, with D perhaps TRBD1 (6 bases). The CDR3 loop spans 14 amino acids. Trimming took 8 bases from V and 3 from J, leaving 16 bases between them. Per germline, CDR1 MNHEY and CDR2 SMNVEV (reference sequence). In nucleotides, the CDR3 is TGTGCCAGCCACCCCAGGGGAGTAGACTATGGCTACACCTTC. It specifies CASHPRGVDYGYTF.

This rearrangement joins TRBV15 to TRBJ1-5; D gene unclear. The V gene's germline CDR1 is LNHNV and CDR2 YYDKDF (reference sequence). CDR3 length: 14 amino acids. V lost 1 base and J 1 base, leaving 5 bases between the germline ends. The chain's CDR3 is CATSRGASNQPQHF. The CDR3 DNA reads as TGTGCCACCAGCAGAGGGGCCAGCAATCAGCCCCAGCATTTT.

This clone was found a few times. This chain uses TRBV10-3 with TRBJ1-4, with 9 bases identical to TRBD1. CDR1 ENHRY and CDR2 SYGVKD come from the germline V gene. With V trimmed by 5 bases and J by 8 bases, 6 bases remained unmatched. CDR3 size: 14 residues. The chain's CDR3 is CAISTGTGYEKLFF. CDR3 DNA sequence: TGTGCCATCAGTACCGGGACAGGGTACGAAAAACTGTTTTTT.

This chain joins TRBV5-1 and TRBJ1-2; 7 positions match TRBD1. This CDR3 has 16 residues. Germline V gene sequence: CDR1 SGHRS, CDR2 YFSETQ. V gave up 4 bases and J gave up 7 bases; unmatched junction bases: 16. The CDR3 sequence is CASSPTGTAPEGGYTF. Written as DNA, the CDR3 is TGCGCCAGCAGCCCGACCGGGACAGCTCCCGAGGGTGGCTACACCTTC.

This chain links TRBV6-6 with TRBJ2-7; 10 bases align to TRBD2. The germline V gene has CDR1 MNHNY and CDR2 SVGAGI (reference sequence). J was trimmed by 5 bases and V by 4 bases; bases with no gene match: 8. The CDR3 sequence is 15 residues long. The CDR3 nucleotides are TGTGCCAGCAGTTTGGGGAGCGGGAGGGCCAACGAGCAGTACTTC. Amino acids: CASSLGSGRANEQYF.

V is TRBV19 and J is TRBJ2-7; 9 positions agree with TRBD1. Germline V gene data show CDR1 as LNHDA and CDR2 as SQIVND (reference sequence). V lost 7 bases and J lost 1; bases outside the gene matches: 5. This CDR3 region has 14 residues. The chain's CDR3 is CASTSGTGSYEQYF. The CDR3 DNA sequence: TGTGCCAGTACTTCCGGGACAGGGTCCTACGAGCAGTACTTC.

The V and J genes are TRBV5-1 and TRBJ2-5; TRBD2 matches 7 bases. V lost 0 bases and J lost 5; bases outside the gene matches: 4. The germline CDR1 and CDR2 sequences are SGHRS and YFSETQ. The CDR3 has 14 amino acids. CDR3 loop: CASSLGGGYETQYF. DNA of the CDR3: TGCGCCAGCAGCTTGGGGGGGGGATACGAGACCCAGTACTTC. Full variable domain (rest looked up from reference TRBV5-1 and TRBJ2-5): KAGVTQTPRYLIKTRGQQVTLSCSPISGHRSVSWYQQTPGQGLQFLFEYFSETQRNKGNFPGRFSGRQFSNSRSEMNVSTLELGDSALYLCASSLGGGYETQYFGPGTRLLVL.

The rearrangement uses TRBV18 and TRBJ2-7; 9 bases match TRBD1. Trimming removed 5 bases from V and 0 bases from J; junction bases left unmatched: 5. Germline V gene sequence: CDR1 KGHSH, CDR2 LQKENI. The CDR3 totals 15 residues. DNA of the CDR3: TGTGCCAGCTCAAACAGGGGGCTCTTCTCCTACGAGCAGTACTTC. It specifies CASSNRGLFSYEQYF.

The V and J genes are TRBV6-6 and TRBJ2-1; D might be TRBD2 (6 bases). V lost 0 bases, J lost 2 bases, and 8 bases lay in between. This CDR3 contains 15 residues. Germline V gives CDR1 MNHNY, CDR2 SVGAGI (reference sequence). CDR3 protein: CASSYSTSTYNEQFF. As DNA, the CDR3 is TGTGCCAGCAGTTACTCGACTAGTACCTACAATGAGCAGTTCTTC.

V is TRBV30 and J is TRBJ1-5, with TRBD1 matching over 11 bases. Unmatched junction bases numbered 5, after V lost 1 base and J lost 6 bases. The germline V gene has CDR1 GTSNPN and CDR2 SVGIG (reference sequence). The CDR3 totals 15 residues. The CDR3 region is CAWSAGTGGTQPQHF. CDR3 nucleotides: TGTGCCTGGAGTGCCGGGACAGGGGGAACTCAGCCCCAGCATTTT.

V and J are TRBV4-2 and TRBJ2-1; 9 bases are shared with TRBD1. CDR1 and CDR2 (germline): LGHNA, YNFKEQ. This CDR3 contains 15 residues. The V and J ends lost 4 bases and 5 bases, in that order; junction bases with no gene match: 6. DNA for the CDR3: TGTGCCAGCAGCCCGACAGGGGGGAGGGACAATGAGCAGTTCTTC. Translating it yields CASSPTGGRDNEQFF.

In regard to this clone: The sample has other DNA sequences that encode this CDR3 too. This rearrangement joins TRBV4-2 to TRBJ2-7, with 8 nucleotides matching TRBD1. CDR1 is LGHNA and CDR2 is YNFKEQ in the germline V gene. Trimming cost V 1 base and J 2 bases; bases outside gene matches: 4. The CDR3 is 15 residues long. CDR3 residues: CASSQGQGLAYEQYF. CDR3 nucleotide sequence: TGTGCCAGCAGCCAAGGACAGGGGCTTGCCTACGAGCAGTACTTC.